The entry below gives a single TCR beta chain sequence along with its context. What it recognizes is unknown. This specimen comes from a study of T cell responses to AZD1222 COVID-19 vaccine. Study outcomes and limitations: With dominance at 160-218 and 743-854, vaccine-associated CD4 TCRs spanned spike. Possibly, clonal diversity was underestimated; donors were largely white British and included more females. Variant regions that are unmutated are reportedly the target of nearly half of spike-specific TCRs. Only a handful of AZD1222 recipients were seropositive at baseline.

The repertoire was sequenced with immunoSEQ multiplex PCR; TCRdb's copy has only in-frame clones and lacks some. The sample has about 59,000 clones; 89% are singletons. V lost 4 bases, J lost 3 bases, and 17 bases lay in between. This CDR3 has 16 amino acids. In germline, CDR1 is MNHNS, CDR2 SASEGT. The source was peripheral blood, collected 28 days after the second AZD1222 dose. The sequence came from an adult who received the AZD1222 COVID-19 vaccine. This chain joins TRBV6-1 and TRBJ2-3; D unclear. CDR3 loop: CASSVLTGIGTDTQYF. In nucleotides, the CDR3 is TGTGCCAGCAGTGTACTTACGGGCATAGGTACAGATACGCAGTATTTT.